This T cell receptor beta chain appears in the sequencing data of a study of blood T cell repertoires in COVID-19. As handled by the study authors: Amplification from reference gene primers served as the basis for estimated nucleated cell counts. Assay used: immunoSEQ multiplex PCR; TCRdb lists only in-frame clones, some missing. The DNA was the basis for D and trimming; V, J and clone size are from that table. The data contain around 310,000 clones, over 80% of them singletons. Donors were grouped by their self-reported clinical history. The TCR was taken from a man aged 25-40 years who had recovered from COVID-19. What was sequenced was PBMCs or T cells enriched from blood (not recorded which).

The CDR3 bases are TGTGCCAGCAGCTTAACAGATATCTCCTACGAGCAGTACTTC. This sequence encodes CASSLTDISYEQYF. The V and J genes are TRBV7-2 and TRBJ2-7; D remains unclear. Trimming took 2 bases from V and 0 from J, leaving 8 bases between them. The CDR3 consists of 14 residues. Per germline, CDR1 SGHTA and CDR2 FQGNSA.